A selection of T cell receptor beta chains follows, all from one sample in a study of Tregs in tolerant kidney transplant recipients. Data came from immunoSEQ multiplex PCR; TCRdb stores just in-frame clones and leaves some out. The sample records 110,000 or so clones, around 91% being singletons. Sequencing input: CD4+ T cells from blood. All receptors come from a human donor in good health. The CDR3 runs from the conserved cysteine through the conserved F or W. D genes are given only for firm matches. Size tells how often a clone was seen (once, few, many) or the class of an expanded clone, and some rows leave it out.

v_gene: TRBV2
d_gene: .
abundance: .
j_gene: TRBJ2-7
CDR3nt: TGTGCCAGCAGTGATGGTGGGCCGCTGGTGGGGGAGCAGTACTTC
CDR3aa: CASSDGGPLVGEQYF

v_gene: TRBV7-6
d_gene: .
abundance: .
j_gene: TRBJ2-7
CDR3nt: TGTGCCAGCAGCTTAGAGGGTTCCTCCTACGAGCAGTACTTC
CDR3aa: CASSLEGSSYEQYF

v_gene: TRBV6-5
d_gene: .
abundance: .
j_gene: TRBJ1-1
CDR3nt: TGTGCCAGCAGTTACTCCGTTTGGGGGATCACTGAAGCTTTCTTT
CDR3aa: CASSYSVWGITEAFF

v_gene: TRBV18
d_gene: .
abundance: .
j_gene: TRBJ2-6
CDR3nt: TGTGCCAGCTCACCCCTGGGCTCTGGGGCCAACGTCCTGACTTTC
CDR3aa: CASSPLGSGANVLTF

v_gene: TRBV15
d_gene: TRBD2
abundance: .
j_gene: TRBJ2-5
CDR3nt: TGTGCCACCAGCAGCGGGAGGCTAGGTAAAGAGACCCAGTACTTC
CDR3aa: CATSSGRLGKETQYF

v_gene: TRBV18
d_gene: .
abundance: .
j_gene: TRBJ1-1
CDR3nt: TGTGCCAGCTCACCTACAGCTGTGAACACTGAAGCTTTCTTT
CDR3aa: CASSPTAVNTEAFF

v_gene: TRBV30
d_gene: TRBD1
abundance: .
j_gene: TRBJ2-4
CDR3nt: TGTGCCTGGAGTCCGACAGTGACAGGGGCAATAGCCAAAAACATTCAGTACTTC
CDR3aa: CAWSPTVTGAIAKNIQYF

v_gene: TRBV6-5
d_gene: TRBD2
abundance: .
j_gene: TRBJ2-1
CDR3nt: TGTGCCAGCAGGGCCGGGACTAGCGGGGGGGATGAGCAGTTCTTC
CDR3aa: CASRAGTSGGDEQFF

v_gene: TRBV5-1
d_gene: .
abundance: .
j_gene: TRBJ2-3
CDR3nt: TGCGCCAGCAGCATGGAAGGGGCAGATACGCAGTATTTT
CDR3aa: CASSMEGADTQYF

v_gene: TRBV7-9
d_gene: TRBD1
abundance: .
j_gene: TRBJ1-5
CDR3nt: TGTGCCAGCAGCCCAGGACAGGCGTACAATCAGCCCCAGCATTTT
CDR3aa: CASSPGQAYNQPQHF

v_gene: TRBV21-1
d_gene: .
abundance: .
j_gene: TRBJ1-2
CDR3nt: TGTGCCAGCAGCCGTATTGGCTGTTGGCTAGGGACGGGCTATGGCTACACCTTC
CDR3aa: CASSRIGCWLGTGYGYTF

v_gene: TRBV11-3
d_gene: .
abundance: .
j_gene: TRBJ2-7
CDR3nt: TGTGCCAGCAGCTTAGAAGTAAGCTACGAGCAGTACTTC
CDR3aa: CASSLEVSYEQYF

v_gene: TRBV9
d_gene: .
abundance: .
j_gene: TRBJ2-2
CDR3nt: TGTGCCAGCAGCGTAGGTGGGCCGGGCGGGGAGCTGTTTTTT
CDR3aa: CASSVGGPGGELFF

v_gene: TRBV2
d_gene: .
abundance: .
j_gene: TRBJ2-3
CDR3nt: TGTGCCAGCAGTGAAGATGGAAGGACGCAGTATTTT
CDR3aa: CASSEDGRTQYF

v_gene: TRBV4-2
d_gene: .
abundance: .
j_gene: TRBJ1-2
CDR3nt: TGTGCCAGCAGCCAAGATCCTAACTATGGCTACACCTTC
CDR3aa: CASSQDPNYGYTF

v_gene: TRBV20-1
d_gene: .
abundance: .
j_gene: TRBJ2-7
CDR3nt: TGCAGTGCTAGAGCTGTCGGCGAGCAGTACTTC
CDR3aa: CSARAVGEQYF

v_gene: TRBV5-4
d_gene: TRBD2
abundance: .
j_gene: TRBJ2-2
CDR3nt: TGTGCCAGCAGCTTCATGGGGGGGAAGACCGGGGAGCTGTTTTTT
CDR3aa: CASSFMGGKTGELFF

v_gene: TRBV9
d_gene: TRBD1
abundance: .
j_gene: TRBJ1-2
CDR3nt: TGTGCCAGCAGCGTAGATCCAGGGGGTCCCAACTATGGCTACACCTTC
CDR3aa: CASSVDPGGPNYGYTF

v_gene: TRBV5-1
d_gene: .
abundance: .
j_gene: TRBJ1-2
CDR3nt: TGCGCCAGCAGCTTGGCTACGGGGGGTGTCTATGGCTACACCTTC
CDR3aa: CASSLATGGVYGYTF

v_gene: TRBV18
d_gene: .
abundance: once
j_gene: TRBJ1-4
CDR3nt: TGTGCCAGCTCACCACCGGGACACACGGGTGAAAAACTGTTTTTT
CDR3aa: CASSPPGHTGEKLFF

v_gene: TRBV5-1
d_gene: .
abundance: .
j_gene: TRBJ2-3
CDR3nt: TGCGCCAGCAGAGTCCGTCTAAGAGATACGCAGTATTTT
CDR3aa: CASRVRLRDTQYF

v_gene: TRBV6-6
d_gene: .
abundance: once
j_gene: TRBJ1-2
CDR3nt: TGTGCCAGCAGTTATGGCTACACCTTC
CDR3aa: CASSYGYTF

v_gene: TRBV7-9
d_gene: TRBD2
abundance: .
j_gene: TRBJ2-1
CDR3nt: TGTGCCAGCAGCTTCGTCAGCGGGAGCTCCTACAATGAGCAGTTCTTC
CDR3aa: CASSFVSGSSYNEQFF

v_gene: TRBV7-9
d_gene: .
abundance: once
j_gene: TRBJ2-1
CDR3nt: TGTGCCAGCGGCGAGAAGACTGGATACAATGAGCAGTTCTTC
CDR3aa: CASGEKTGYNEQFF

v_gene: TRBV18
d_gene: TRBD1
abundance: .
j_gene: TRBJ1-5
CDR3nt: TGTGCCAGCTCCGGACAGGGCGGCAATCAGCCCCAGCATTTT
CDR3aa: CASSGQGGNQPQHF

v_gene: TRBV6-1
d_gene: .
abundance: .
j_gene: TRBJ2-2
CDR3nt: TGTGCCAGCAGCCTAACGAGCACCGGGGAGCTGTTTTTT
CDR3aa: CASSLTSTGELFF

v_gene: TRBV7-2
d_gene: TRBD2
abundance: .
j_gene: TRBJ2-7
CDR3nt: TGTGCCAGCAGCTTAATCCCGACTAGCGGTTACGAGCAGTACTTC
CDR3aa: CASSLIPTSGYEQYF

v_gene: TRBV19
d_gene: TRBD1
abundance: .
j_gene: TRBJ1-1
CDR3nt: TGTGCCAGTACCACTTGGACAGGGAACACTGAAGCTTTCTTT
CDR3aa: CASTTWTGNTEAFF

v_gene: TRBV4-1
d_gene: .
abundance: .
j_gene: TRBJ2-3
CDR3nt: TGCGCCAGCAGCCAAGATATTGTGAGCCCCGCCCCGCAGTATTTT
CDR3aa: CASSQDIVSPAPQYF

v_gene: TRBV5-4
d_gene: TRBD1
abundance: .
j_gene: TRBJ1-1
CDR3nt: TGTGCCAGCAGCTCGGAAGAAGGGGGCGCAGATCCGGACACTGAAGCTTTCTTT
CDR3aa: CASSSEEGGADPDTEAFF

v_gene: TRBV7-2
d_gene: .
abundance: .
j_gene: TRBJ1-2
CDR3nt: TGTGCCAGCAGCTCGTTAGGGAGAGGCTATGGCTACACCTTC
CDR3aa: CASSSLGRGYGYTF

v_gene: TRBV11-1
d_gene: TRBD2
abundance: .
j_gene: TRBJ2-1
CDR3nt: TGTGCCAGCAGCCTGACTAGCGGGTATAACAATGAGCAGTTCTTC
CDR3aa: CASSLTSGYNNEQFF

v_gene: TRBV5-5
d_gene: .
abundance: .
j_gene: TRBJ1-3
CDR3nt: TGTGCCAGCAGCGACTACAGGAGTCGCTCTGGAAACACCATATATTTT
CDR3aa: CASSDYRSRSGNTIYF

v_gene: TRBV5-4
d_gene: TRBD1
abundance: once
j_gene: TRBJ1-2
CDR3nt: TGTGCCAGCAGCCTGGGACAGTCTAATGGCTACACCTTC
CDR3aa: CASSLGQSNGYTF

v_gene: TRBV7-6
d_gene: .
abundance: .
j_gene: TRBJ2-5
CDR3nt: TGTGCCAGCAGCTTAGTTCAGCCCCTCTCCCAAGAGACCCAGTACTTC
CDR3aa: CASSLVQPLSQETQYF

v_gene: TRBV4-2
d_gene: .
abundance: .
j_gene: TRBJ2-1
CDR3nt: TGTGCCAGCAGCCAGCATAGGGGGGGGGCTCCTTATGAGCAGTTCTTC
CDR3aa: CASSQHRGGAPYEQFF

v_gene: TRBV11-2
d_gene: .
abundance: .
j_gene: TRBJ2-7
CDR3nt: TGTGCCAGCAGCTTAGGGAACTACGAGCAGTACTTC
CDR3aa: CASSLGNYEQYF

v_gene: TRBV11-2
d_gene: .
abundance: .
j_gene: TRBJ2-7
CDR3nt: TGTGCCAGCAGCTTGGTCCAGGGGAGGACCTACGAGCAGTACTTC
CDR3aa: CASSLVQGRTYEQYF

v_gene: TRBV7-8
d_gene: .
abundance: .
j_gene: TRBJ2-3
CDR3nt: TGTGCCAGCAGTTTTAGACGGGCGGTTTCAGATACGCAGTATTTT
CDR3aa: CASSFRRAVSDTQYF

v_gene: TRBV27
d_gene: TRBD1
abundance: .
j_gene: TRBJ1-1
CDR3nt: TGTGCCAGCCGGGTCCGAGGACAGGGCGACCCTGAAGCTTTCTTT
CDR3aa: CASRVRGQGDPEAFF

v_gene: TRBV5-1
d_gene: .
abundance: .
j_gene: TRBJ1-3
CDR3nt: TGCGCCAGCAGCTTGGGACAGATAGGAAACACCATATATTTT
CDR3aa: CASSLGQIGNTIYF

v_gene: TRBV25-1
d_gene: .
abundance: .
j_gene: TRBJ1-2
CDR3nt: TGTGCCAGCAGTGGGGGAAGTCTTCGAGGGGTCTATGGCTACACCTTC
CDR3aa: CASSGGSLRGVYGYTF

v_gene: TRBV9
d_gene: .
abundance: .
j_gene: TRBJ2-5
CDR3nt: TGTGCCAGCAGCGTAGGGGGAGTGGTAGAGACCCAGTACTTC
CDR3aa: CASSVGGVVETQYF

v_gene: TRBV5-6
d_gene: TRBD2
abundance: .
j_gene: TRBJ2-1
CDR3nt: TGTGCCAGCACCCTAGCGGGGGGTTCCTACAATGAGCAGTTCTTC
CDR3aa: CASTLAGGSYNEQFF

v_gene: TRBV4-1
d_gene: .
abundance: .
j_gene: TRBJ2-2
CDR3nt: TGCGCCAGCAGCCAACCAGCGGAAAAATACACCGGGGAGCTGTTTTTT
CDR3aa: CASSQPAEKYTGELFF

v_gene: TRBV11-2
d_gene: .
abundance: .
j_gene: TRBJ1-4
CDR3nt: TGTGCCAGCAGCTTTAACGGGGCACTGGGGGAAAAACTGTTTTTT
CDR3aa: CASSFNGALGEKLFF

v_gene: TRBV5-4
d_gene: TRBD2
abundance: .
j_gene: TRBJ2-3
CDR3nt: TGTGCCAGCAGCCCCCGGACTAGCGGGGCCACAGATACGCAGTATTTT
CDR3aa: CASSPRTSGATDTQYF

v_gene: TRBV12-1
d_gene: .
abundance: .
j_gene: TRBJ2-3
CDR3nt: TGTGCCAACCCATACAGGGGCAATGACACAGATACGCAGTATTTT
CDR3aa: CANPYRGNDTDTQYF

v_gene: TRBV19
d_gene: TRBD2
abundance: .
j_gene: TRBJ2-7
CDR3nt: TGTGCCAGTAGTGGACTAGCGGGACTATACGAGCAGTACTTC
CDR3aa: CASSGLAGLYEQYF

v_gene: TRBV11-3
d_gene: .
abundance: .
j_gene: TRBJ1-5
CDR3nt: TGTGCCAGCAGCTTAAAGGGGGGTGGTGGATTCCATCAGCCCCAGCATTTT
CDR3aa: CASSLKGGGGFHQPQHF

v_gene: TRBV7-9
d_gene: .
abundance: .
j_gene: TRBJ2-1
CDR3nt: TGTGCCAGCAGCTTAGCGTCTGCGAGCGGGGACAGCTACAATGAGCAGTTCTTC
CDR3aa: CASSLASASGDSYNEQFF

v_gene: TRBV5-6
d_gene: .
abundance: .
j_gene: TRBJ1-3
CDR3nt: TGTGCCAGCAGTACAGCAGGTCACTCTGGAAACACCATATATTTT
CDR3aa: CASSTAGHSGNTIYF

v_gene: TRBV7-9
d_gene: .
abundance: .
j_gene: TRBJ2-5
CDR3nt: TGTGCCAGCAGTCCAGCACAAGAGACCCAGTACTTC
CDR3aa: CASSPAQETQYF

v_gene: TRBV15
d_gene: .
abundance: .
j_gene: TRBJ1-1
CDR3nt: TGTGCCACCGCGAGCTTGAACACTGAAGCTTTCTTT
CDR3aa: CATASLNTEAFF

v_gene: TRBV19
d_gene: .
abundance: .
j_gene: TRBJ1-2
CDR3nt: TGTGCCAGTAGCCGGGACTCAACAAGGGGCTATGGCTACACCTTC
CDR3aa: CASSRDSTRGYGYTF

v_gene: TRBV6-6
d_gene: .
abundance: .
j_gene: TRBJ1-5
CDR3nt: TGTGCCAGCAGTTACTTGGGGGTGGGGAATCAGCCCCAGCATTTT
CDR3aa: CASSYLGVGNQPQHF

v_gene: TRBV5-4
d_gene: .
abundance: .
j_gene: TRBJ1-2
CDR3nt: TGTGCCAGCAGCTTTCGAGGGGCGTTTAACTATGGCTACACCTTC
CDR3aa: CASSFRGAFNYGYTF

v_gene: TRBV7-8
d_gene: .
abundance: .
j_gene: TRBJ2-7
CDR3nt: TGTGCCAGCAGCTCGAATCCGGATACCTTCTACGAGCGGCAGTACTTC
CDR3aa: CASSSNPDTFYERQYF